The 32 T cell receptor beta chains given below trace back to one sample, sequenced in a study of T cells in Graves' hyperthyroidism and ophthalmopathy (dated by TCRdb to between 2018 and 2021). Preparation of the library involved multiplex PCR. For sequencing, an Illumina HiSeq 2000 was employed. TCR beta CDR3 regions were amplified from RNA transcripts. The first round of RT-PCR for the TCR CDR3 was performed with the HTBI primer set and the Qiagen OneStep RT-PCR kit. TCRdb reran the public reads through fastp at Q25 and MiXCR, keeping productive beta chains. Records with the same CDR3 protein are collapsed into one entry carrying the most frequent genes and DNA. The sample table contains roughly 280,000 distinct CDR3 sequences; only one count was recorded for approximately 17% of them. 55% to 60% of the sample goes to the ten largest clones. The sequenced material came from blood. The receptors derive from a woman in her sixties or seventies with Graves' ophthalmopathy.

This clonotype was observed at least ten times. CDR3 in amino acids: CASSIQGNLDSPLHF. CDR3 nucleotides: TGTGCCAGCAGTATACAGGGGAACCTTGATTCACCCCTCCACTTT. The V gene is TRBV12-3 or TRBV12-4, the J gene TRBJ1-6; 7 nucleotides agree with TRBD1. The trim removed 5 bases at V and 8 bases at J, leaving 9 bases unmatched. There are 15 residues in the CDR3.

This clonotype was observed at least ten times. The gene calls are TRBV7-3 and TRBJ2-3; TRBD1 is a possible D gene (5 bases). Germline assignment: CDR1 SGHTA and CDR2 FQGTGA. V was cut by 6 bases and J by 2 bases, with 18 bases left in between. This CDR3 has 16 amino acids. CDR3 sequence (DNA): TGTGCCAGCAGTTCACTCCAGGGATCGCTCACAGATACGCAGTATTTT. Translating it yields CASSSLQGSLTDTQYF.

The chain joins TRBV7-9 to TRBJ1-2; the D gene is possibly TRBD1 (6 bases). The CDR3 spans 14 residues. Germline CDR1 and CDR2: SEHNR and FQNEAQ (reference sequence). Trimming left V 4 bases short and J 3 bases short, with 12 bases between. The CDR3 bases are TGTGCCAGCAGCTCGGTCAACAGGGACTATGGCTACACCTTC. As protein: CASSSVNRDYGYTF. The whole variable domain, remainder taken from reference TRBV7-9 and TRBJ1-2, is DTGVSQNPRHKITKRGQNVTFRCDPISEHNRLYWYRQTLGQGPEFLTYFQNEAQLEKSRLLSDRFSAERPKGSFSTLEIQRTEQGDSAMYLCASSSVNRDYGYTFGSGTRLTVV.

Ten or more counts support this clonotype. V and J are TRBV4-2 and TRBJ2-5; D is unclear. The CDR3 is made up of 14 amino acids. V dropped 0 bases and J dropped 4 bases, with 9 bases sitting between them. CDR1 and CDR2 (germline): LGHNA, YNFKEQ. DNA for the CDR3: TGTGCCAGCAGCCAAGATTTACGAGGAGAGACCCAGTACTTC. It is translated as CASSQDLRGETQYF.

In this sample, this clonotype turned up many times. The chain recombines TRBV27 with TRBJ2-1; 9 nucleotides agree with TRBD2. CDR3 size: 16 residues. Unmatched junction bases numbered 9, after V lost 5 bases and J lost 4 bases. Germline V gene lookup returns CDR1 MNHEY and CDR2 SMNVEV (reference sequence). CDR3 in amino acids: CASSTFSGSLYNEQFF. As DNA, the CDR3 is TGTGCCAGCAGTACCTTTAGCGGGAGTTTGTACAATGAGCAGTTCTTC.

Note on this clonotype: Given a much more abundant clone one base away, this may be a read error. The chain carries TRBV5-1 and TRBJ1-1; D remains unclear. Trimming removed 0 bases from V and 4 bases from J, with 13 bases in between. Germline assignment: CDR1 SGHRS and CDR2 YFSETQ. CDR3 length: 15 amino acids. The CDR3 bases are TGCGCCAGCAGCTTGGTGGGGAACTGGAGCACTGAAGCTTTCTTT. Its translation is CASSLVGNWSTEAFF.

This clonotype came up many times. This chain links TRBV20-1 with TRBJ1-1; TRBD1 aligns across 7 bases. In germline, CDR1 is DFQATT, CDR2 SNEGSKA (reference sequence). This CDR3 has 13 residues. The CDR3 region is CSGGTGALTEAFF. The CDR3 DNA follows: TGCAGCGGTGGAACAGGGGCTTTGACTGAAGCTTTCTTT.

This clonotype was seen ten or more times. The chain joins TRBV5-1 to TRBJ2-2, with 14 positions matching TRBD2. Germline values: CDR1 SGHRS, CDR2 YFSETQ. The CDR3 runs to 16 residues. Unmatched junction bases numbered 3, after V lost 7 bases and J lost 1 base. For the CDR3, the DNA is TGCGCCAGCCGGACTAGCGGGGGGCTGAACACCGGGGAGCTGTTTTTT. Its protein product is CASRTSGGLNTGELFF.

The rearrangement links TRBV2 to TRBJ2-4; D gene ambiguous. Trimming took 8 bases from V and 1 from J, leaving 12 bases between them. The CDR3 has 14 amino acids. The germline CDR1 and CDR2 sequences are SNHLY and FYNNEI. In DNA form, the CDR3 reads TGTGCCAGCGGTAAGGAAGGGGCCAAAAACATTCAGTACTTC. Encoded protein: CASGKEGAKNIQYF.

The sample holds many counts of this clonotype. This sequence joins TRBV12-5 and TRBJ1-4; D is possibly TRBD1 (6 bases). V gave up 2 bases and J gave up 0 bases, with 13 bases separating them. The CDR3 covers 17 residues. The germline V gene has CDR1 LGHNT and CDR2 FRNRAP. The CDR3, as DNA: TGTGCTAGTGGTTTGTTCCAGGGACATGCAACTAATGAAAAACTGTTTTTT. This translates into CASGLFQGHATNEKLFF. Drawing the rest from reference TRBV12-5 and TRBJ1-4, the complete variable domain is DARVTQTPRHKVTEMGQEVTMRCQPILGHNTVFWYRQTMMQGLELLAYFRNRAPLDDSGMPKDRFSAEMPDATLATLKIQPSEPRDSAVYFCASGLFQGHATNEKLFFGSGTQLSVL.

This clonotype was observed a few times. The chain recombines TRBV7-6 with TRBJ2-7; 7 bases align to TRBD1. The CDR3 runs 15 residues. Trimming took 2 bases from V and 1 from J; bases not matched to a gene: 5. Looked up from germline, CDR1 is SGHVS and CDR2 is FNYEAQ. The chain's CDR3 is CASSLMAGGSYEQYF. The CDR3 nucleotides read TGTGCCAGCAGCTTAATGGCAGGGGGTTCCTACGAGCAGTACTTC.

In this sample, this clonotype turned up a few times. A much larger clone is a single base away; this may be a read error. The V gene is TRBV28, the J gene TRBJ2-5, with D perhaps matching TRBD2 (5 bases). CDR3 length: 15 residues. V was pared by 5 bases and J by 0 bases, with 13 bases between. The V gene's germline CDR1 is MDHEN and CDR2 SYDVKM. The CDR3: CASSGSRRYQETQYF. CDR3 sequence (DNA): TGTGCCAGCAGTGGGAGCAGGCGTTACCAAGAGACCCAGTACTTC.

This clonotype was recorded at least ten times. The chain employs TRBV6-1 and TRBJ1-2, with D unresolved. Trimming left V 6 bases short and J 2 bases short, with 10 bases between. This CDR3 is built from 13 residues. Per germline, CDR1 MNHNS and CDR2 SASEGT. The CDR3 region is CASRIDWNYGYTF. Written as DNA, the CDR3 is TGTGCCAGCAGAATCGACTGGAACTATGGCTACACCTTC.

At least ten counts were recorded for this clonotype. The chain joins TRBV7-9 to TRBJ1-1, with a weak D call TRBD1 (6 bases). Trimming left V 2 bases short and J 4 bases short, with 11 bases between. Germline V lookup: CDR1 SEHNR, CDR2 FQNEAQ (reference sequence). The CDR3 consists of 14 residues. The CDR3 protein is CASSLQGRSTEAFF. The DNA of the CDR3 is TGTGCCAGCAGCTTACAGGGGCGAAGCACTGAAGCTTTCTTT.

There are a few counts of this clonotype. CDR3 in amino acids: CASSLTDTNTIYF. The CDR3 DNA sequence: TGTGCCAGCAGTTTAACGGATACAAACACCATATATTTT. The V and J genes are TRBV12-3 or TRBV12-4 and TRBJ1-3; D ambiguous. V was clipped by 2 bases and J by 6 bases, with 8 bases between them. The CDR3 totals 13 residues.

This clonotype was recorded many times. This rearrangement joins TRBV10-3 to TRBJ1-1; D may be TRBD1 (5 bases). The CDR3 is 16 residues long. Trimming removed 10 bases at V and 0 bases at J, with 21 bases between. Germline V gene data show CDR1 as ENHRY and CDR2 as SYGVKD. The CDR3 reads CATRDSQRSLNTEAFF. CDR3 DNA: TGTGCCACCAGGGACTCACAGCGCTCTTTGAACACTGAAGCTTTCTTT.

The chain uses TRBV19 and TRBJ2-5; the D gene could be TRBD1 or TRBD2 (5 bases each). Germline lookup yields CDR1 LNHDA and CDR2 SQIVND (reference sequence). The CDR3 has 15 amino acids. The V gene lost 3 bases and the J gene lost 2 bases, with 13 bases spanning the gap. The CDR3 DNA reads as TGTGCCAGTAGTATGGGGGTTCGTCAGCAAGAGACCCAGTACTTC. Amino acids: CASSMGVRQQETQYF.

This clonotype was counted many times. The chain links TRBV4-2 to TRBJ2-3; 9 bases match TRBD1. The germline gives CDR1 LGHNA, CDR2 YNFKEQ. J lost 4 bases, V lost 2 bases, and 10 bases had no gene match. The CDR3 contains 17 residues. The CDR3 reads CASSQYPGTGNSDTQYF. The DNA of the CDR3 is TGTGCCAGCAGCCAATATCCCGGGACAGGGAATTCAGATACGCAGTATTTT.

There are many counts of this clonotype. The rearrangement links TRBV12-3 or TRBV12-4 to TRBJ2-5, with D unresolved. Trimming removed 2 bases from V and 7 bases from J, with 14 bases in between. The CDR3 runs to 14 residues. The CDR3 protein is CASSLMESFGTQYF. The DNA for the CDR3 is TGTGCCAGCAGTTTAATGGAGAGTTTTGGGACCCAGTACTTC.

This chain links TRBV20-1 with TRBJ2-1; TRBD1 matches at 12 bases. The CDR3 has 16 amino acids. The V gene end was trimmed by 5 bases and the J gene end by 7 bases; junction bases not matched to a gene: 12. Per the germline V gene, CDR1 is DFQATT and CDR2 is SNEGSKA (reference sequence). CDR3 protein: CSAGYGTGGRSNEQFF. As DNA, the CDR3 is TGCAGTGCTGGATACGGGACAGGGGGCCGTTCGAATGAGCAGTTCTTC.

This clonotype occurred many times. The rearrangement joins TRBV7-3 to TRBJ2-2; tentative D call: TRBD1 (5 bases). The CDR3 totals 14 residues. The V end was cut by 5 bases, the J end by 1 base, with 8 bases between. Germline CDR1 is SGHTA and CDR2 is FQGTGA. CDR3: CASSPQVNTGELFF. The DNA of the CDR3 is TGTGCCAGCAGCCCACAGGTGAACACCGGGGAGCTGTTTTTT.

As regards this clonotype: This is likely a read error, given that the CDR3 carries no conserved phenylalanine or tryptophan at its end. The chain links TRBV9 to TRBJ1-2; D gene ambiguous. The CDR3 contains 14 residues. The germline V gene has CDR1 SGDLS and CDR2 YYNGEE. V dropped 2 bases and J dropped 2 bases, with 10 bases sitting between them. The CDR3: CASSVGPLNYGYTL. The CDR3, as DNA: TGTGCCAGCAGCGTCGGACCCCTGAACTATGGCTACACCCTC.

This clonotype was observed at least ten times. The J gene is TRBJ2-5, the V gene TRBV7-9; 7 nucleotides line up with TRBD1. This CDR3 region has 15 residues. V gave up 4 bases and J gave up 4 bases; unmatched junction bases: 9. The V gene's germline CDR1 is SEHNR and CDR2 FQNEAQ (reference sequence). CDR3 sequence: CASSSRQGWGETQYF. In nucleotides, the CDR3 is TGTGCCAGCAGCTCCCGACAGGGTTGGGGAGAGACCCAGTACTTC. Combining the CDR3 with reference TRBV7-9 and TRBJ2-5 gives the whole variable domain DTGVSQNPRHKITKRGQNVTFRCDPISEHNRLYWYRQTLGQGPEFLTYFQNEAQLEKSRLLSDRFSAERPKGSFSTLEIQRTEQGDSAMYLCASSSRQGWGETQYFGPGTRLLVL.

Many counts were recorded for this clonotype. The V gene is TRBV3-1, the J gene TRBJ2-7, with 8 bases fitting TRBD1. Germline V gene data show CDR1 as LGHDT and CDR2 as YNNKEL (reference sequence). V lost 7 bases and J lost 6; bases outside the gene matches: 8. The CDR3 has 13 residues. CDR3 amino acids: CASTNQGTGEQYF. The CDR3 DNA is TGTGCCAGCACAAACCAGGGGACAGGCGAGCAGTACTTC.

This clonotype was seen repeatedly, ten times or more. V is TRBV6-5 and J is TRBJ2-5; D gene ambiguous. Trimming removed 0 bases at V and 4 bases at J, with 24 bases between. The germline gives CDR1 MNHEY, CDR2 SVGAGI. CDR3 length equals 19 residues. CDR3 amino acids: CASSYSSKTSPIRPETQYF. The CDR3 region has the DNA TGTGCCAGCAGTTACTCGAGTAAAACGAGTCCTATTAGGCCAGAGACCCAGTACTTC.

This clonotype was detected only a few times. V gene TRBV20-1 combines with J gene TRBJ2-3; D might be TRBD2 (5 bases). This CDR3 has 14 amino acids. The germline CDR1 and CDR2 sequences are DFQATT and SNEGSKA (reference sequence). V dropped 2 bases and J dropped 0 bases, with 9 bases sitting between them. CDR3 bases: TGCAGTGCTAGAAAGGGAGAAAGCACAGATACGCAGTATTTT. Protein sequence: CSARKGESTDTQYF.

This clonotype came up many times. V usage is TRBV6-1 and J usage is TRBJ2-3; 9 bases match TRBD2. The CDR3 totals 14 residues. V was clipped by 7 bases and J by 4 bases; unmatched bases: 6. The germline CDR1 and CDR2 sequences are MNHNS and SASEGT. In DNA form, the CDR3 reads TGTGCCAGCACCATTAGCGGGGGCGCAGATACGCAGTATTTT. Protein sequence: CASTISGGADTQYF.

Only a few counts were recorded for this clonotype. The chain has TRBV7-6 and TRBJ1-5; weak D call: TRBD1 (6 bases). V was clipped by 4 bases and J by 7 bases, with 11 bases between them. This CDR3 has 13 residues. Germline V gene lookup returns CDR1 SGHVS and CDR2 FNYEAQ. In nucleotides, the CDR3 is TGTGCCAGCAGCTCCCAACAGGGACAGCCCCAGCATTTT. Protein sequence: CASSSQQGQPQHF.

This chain uses TRBV18 with TRBJ1-4; tentative D call: TRBD1 (5 bases). Between the trimmed V and J ends, which lost 6 bases and 0 bases, there was a span of 17 bases. This CDR3 comprises 17 residues. Per the germline V gene, CDR1 is KGHSH and CDR2 is LQKENI. The CDR3 coding sequence is TGTGCCAGCTCGCTATCTGGACACCAAACAACTAATGAAAAACTGTTTTTT. This encodes CASSLSGHQTTNEKLFF. The variable domain in full, with the rest retrieved from reference TRBV18 and TRBJ1-4, is NAGVMQNPRHLVRRRGQEARLRCSPMKGHSHVYWYRQLPEEGLKFMVYLQKENIIDESGMPKERFSAEFPKEGPSILRIQQVVRGDSAAYFCASSLSGHQTTNEKLFFGSGTQLSVL.

This clonotype appeared many times. The rearrangement links TRBV2 to TRBJ2-7, with a tentative D call TRBD2 (5 bases). With 4 bases removed from V and 1 base from J, the gap between germline ends came to 11 bases. Germline CDR1 reads SNHLY; CDR2 reads FYNNEI. The CDR3 loop spans 14 amino acids. CDR3 loop: CASSVGGLSYEQYF. The CDR3 DNA sequence: TGTGCCAGCAGTGTTGGCGGGCTATCCTACGAGCAGTACTTC.

This clonotype showed up many times. The rearrangement joins TRBV11-2 to TRBJ1-1, with D unresolved. Between the trimmed V and J ends, which lost 5 bases and 1 base, there was a span of 11 bases. Germline V gene data show CDR1 as SGHAT and CDR2 as FQNNGV. The CDR3 length is 14 residues. The CDR3 here is CASSSVNSNTEAFF. The CDR3 coding sequence is TGTGCCAGCAGCAGCGTGAATTCGAACACTGAAGCTTTCTTT.

This clonotype was observed many times. The chain is built from TRBV20-1 and TRBJ2-7; 7 bases align to TRBD2. Looked up from germline, CDR1 is DFQATT and CDR2 is SNEGSKA (reference sequence). V was pared by 3 bases and J by 6 bases, with 14 bases of the junction left unmatched. The CDR3 length is 15 residues. The CDR3 nucleotides are TGCAGTGCTAGGTGGCCCCGGGGCGGGAGAGGCGAGCAGTACTTC. Amino acids: CSARWPRGGRGEQYF.